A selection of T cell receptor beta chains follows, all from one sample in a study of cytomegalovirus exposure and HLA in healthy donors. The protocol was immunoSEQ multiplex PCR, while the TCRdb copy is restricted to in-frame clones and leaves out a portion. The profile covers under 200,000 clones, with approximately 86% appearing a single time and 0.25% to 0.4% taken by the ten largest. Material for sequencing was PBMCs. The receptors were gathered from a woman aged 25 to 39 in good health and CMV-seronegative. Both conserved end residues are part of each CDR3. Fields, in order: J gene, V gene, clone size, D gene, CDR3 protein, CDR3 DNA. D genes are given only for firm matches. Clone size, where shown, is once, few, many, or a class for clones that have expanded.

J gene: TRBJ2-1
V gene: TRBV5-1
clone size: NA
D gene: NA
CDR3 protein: CASRSGANNEQFF
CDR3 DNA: TGCGCCAGCAGGTCTGGGGCTAACAATGAGCAGTTCTTC

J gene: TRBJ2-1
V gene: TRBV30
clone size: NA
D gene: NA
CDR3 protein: CAWSRVPEAEFF
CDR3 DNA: TGTGCCTGGAGTCGAGTTCCGGAAGCGGAGTTCTTC

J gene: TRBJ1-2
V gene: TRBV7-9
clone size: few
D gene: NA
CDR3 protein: CASSLGRGYYGYTF
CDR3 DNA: TGTGCCAGCAGCTTAGGACGGGGTTACTATGGCTACACCTTC

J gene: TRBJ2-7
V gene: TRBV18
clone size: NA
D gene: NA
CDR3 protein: CASSPGTAEQYF
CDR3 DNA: TGTGCCAGCTCACCCGGAACAGCCGAGCAGTACTTC

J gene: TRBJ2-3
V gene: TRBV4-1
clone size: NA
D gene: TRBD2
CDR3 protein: CASSQGLAERDTQYF
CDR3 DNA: TGCGCCAGCAGCCAAGGACTAGCGGAGAGGGATACGCAGTATTTT

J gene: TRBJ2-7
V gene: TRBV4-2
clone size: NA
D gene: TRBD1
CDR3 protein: CASSQEQGAYEQYF
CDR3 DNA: TGTGCCAGCAGCCAAGAGCAGGGGGCATACGAGCAGTACTTC

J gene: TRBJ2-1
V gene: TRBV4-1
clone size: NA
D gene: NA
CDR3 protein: CASSQVDRGEQFF
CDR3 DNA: TGCGCCAGCAGCCAAGTCGACCGGGGTGAGCAGTTCTTC

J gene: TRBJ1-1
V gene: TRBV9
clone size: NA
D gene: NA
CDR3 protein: CASSVGVRAGTEAFF
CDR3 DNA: TGTGCCAGCAGCGTAGGAGTCAGGGCGGGGACTGAAGCTTTCTTT

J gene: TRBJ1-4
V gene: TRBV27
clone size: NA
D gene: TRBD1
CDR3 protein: CASSQKDRGNEKLFF
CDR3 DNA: TGTGCCAGCAGTCAGAAAGACAGGGGGAATGAAAAACTGTTTTTT

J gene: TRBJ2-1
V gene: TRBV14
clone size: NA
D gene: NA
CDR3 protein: CASSNQGIWGNEQFF
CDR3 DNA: TGTGCCAGCAGCAATCAGGGGATCTGGGGTAATGAGCAGTTCTTC

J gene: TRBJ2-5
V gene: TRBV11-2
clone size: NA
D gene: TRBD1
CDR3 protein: CASSHGQGPETQYF
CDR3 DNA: TGTGCCAGCAGCCACGGACAGGGGCCTGAGACCCAGTACTTC

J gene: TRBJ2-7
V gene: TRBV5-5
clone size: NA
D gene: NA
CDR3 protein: CASSSPLKAEQYF
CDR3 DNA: TGTGCCAGCAGCTCGCCCCTCAAAGCCGAGCAGTACTTC

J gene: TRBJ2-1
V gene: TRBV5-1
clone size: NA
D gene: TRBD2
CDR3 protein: CASSRLAGTDEQFF
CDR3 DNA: TGCGCCAGCAGCCGACTAGCGGGAACGGATGAGCAGTTCTTC

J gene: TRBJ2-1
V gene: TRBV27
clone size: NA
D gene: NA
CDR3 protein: CASSSFYNEQFF
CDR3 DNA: TGTGCCAGCAGTTCATTTTACAATGAGCAGTTCTTC

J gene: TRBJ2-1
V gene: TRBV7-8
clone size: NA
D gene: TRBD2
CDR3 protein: CASSWSLAGVNEQFF
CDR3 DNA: TGTGCCAGCAGCTGGTCCCTAGCGGGAGTCAACGAGCAGTTCTTC

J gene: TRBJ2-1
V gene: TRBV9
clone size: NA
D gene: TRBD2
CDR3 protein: CASSVMGSGSVGEQFF
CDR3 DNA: TGTGCCAGCAGCGTTATGGGGAGCGGGAGCGTCGGGGAGCAGTTCTTC

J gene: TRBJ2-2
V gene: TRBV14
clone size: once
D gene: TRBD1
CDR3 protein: CASSLRGQGYTGELFF
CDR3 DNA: TGTGCCAGCAGCTTGAGGGGACAGGGGTACACCGGGGAGCTGTTTTTT

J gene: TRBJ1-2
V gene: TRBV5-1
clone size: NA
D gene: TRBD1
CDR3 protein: CASRPTGMIYGYTF
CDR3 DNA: TGCGCCAGCAGACCGACAGGGATGATCTATGGCTACACCTTC

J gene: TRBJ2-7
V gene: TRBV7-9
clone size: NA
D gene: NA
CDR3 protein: CASSPGVAGQNSYEQYF
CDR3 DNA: TGTGCCAGCAGCCCCGGGGTAGCGGGACAGAACTCCTACGAGCAGTACTTC

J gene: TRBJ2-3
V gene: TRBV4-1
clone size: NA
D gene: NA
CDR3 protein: CASSQEGQSDTQYF
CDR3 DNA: TGCGCCAGCAGCCAAGAGGGGCAGTCAGATACGCAGTATTTT

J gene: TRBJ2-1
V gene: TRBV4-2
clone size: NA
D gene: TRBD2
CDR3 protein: CASSQRSSGIDEQFF
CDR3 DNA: TGTGCCAGCAGCCAACGTTCTAGCGGGATCGATGAGCAGTTCTTC

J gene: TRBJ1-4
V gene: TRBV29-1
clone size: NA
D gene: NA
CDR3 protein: CSVDVSGANEKLFF
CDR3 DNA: TGCAGCGTTGATGTTTCGGGGGCTAATGAAAAACTGTTTTTT

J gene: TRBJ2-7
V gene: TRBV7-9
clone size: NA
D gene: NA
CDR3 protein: CASSPGDFLPYEQYF
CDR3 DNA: TGTGCCAGCAGCCCCGGGGACTTTCTTCCCTACGAGCAGTACTTC

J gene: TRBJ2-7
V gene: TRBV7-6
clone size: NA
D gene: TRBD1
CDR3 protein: CASSLATGTNYEQYF
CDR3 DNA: TGTGCCAGCAGCTTAGCGACAGGGACCAACTACGAGCAGTACTTC

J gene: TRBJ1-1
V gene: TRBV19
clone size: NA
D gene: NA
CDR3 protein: CASGITGSAHEAFF
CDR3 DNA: TGTGCCAGCGGGATCACTGGGTCCGCCCATGAAGCTTTCTTT

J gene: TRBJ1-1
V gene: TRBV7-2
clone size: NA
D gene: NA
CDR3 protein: CASSLWQGNTEAFF
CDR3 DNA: TGTGCCAGCAGCTTATGGCAGGGGAACACTGAAGCTTTCTTT

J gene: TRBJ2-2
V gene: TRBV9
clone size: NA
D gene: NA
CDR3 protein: CASSVGDLSTGELFF
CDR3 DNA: TGTGCCAGCAGCGTGGGGGACTTATCTACCGGGGAGCTGTTTTTT

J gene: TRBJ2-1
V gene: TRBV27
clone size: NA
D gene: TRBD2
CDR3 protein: CASSSSGTSGPNEQFF
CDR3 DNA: TGTGCCAGCAGTTCCTCCGGGACTAGCGGGCCCAATGAGCAGTTCTTC

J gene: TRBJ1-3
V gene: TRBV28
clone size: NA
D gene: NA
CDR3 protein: CASSFLSPRYGNTIYF
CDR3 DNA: TGTGCCAGCAGTTTTCTGTCCCCGCGGTACGGAAACACCATATATTTT

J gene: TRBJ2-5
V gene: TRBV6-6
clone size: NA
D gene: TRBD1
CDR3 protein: CASRRGMGTGQETQYF
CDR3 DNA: TGTGCCAGCAGAAGGGGAATGGGGACAGGACAAGAGACCCAGTACTTC

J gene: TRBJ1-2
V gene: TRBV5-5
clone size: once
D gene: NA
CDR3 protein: CASSLAIGIYGYTF
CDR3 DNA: TGTGCCAGCAGCTTGGCCATCGGGATCTATGGCTACACCTTC

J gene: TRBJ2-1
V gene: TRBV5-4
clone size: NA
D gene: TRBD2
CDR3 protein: CASSSWALGGNEQFF
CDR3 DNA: TGTGCCAGCAGCTCCTGGGCCCTGGGGGGGAATGAGCAGTTCTTC

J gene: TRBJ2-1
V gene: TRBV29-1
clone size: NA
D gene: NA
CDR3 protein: CSVANGASYNEQFF
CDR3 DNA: TGCAGCGTTGCCAACGGAGCCAGCTACAATGAGCAGTTCTTC

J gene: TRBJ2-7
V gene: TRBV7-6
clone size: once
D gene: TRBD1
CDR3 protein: CASSSNGDSYEQYF
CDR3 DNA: TGTGCCAGCAGCTCCAACGGGGACAGCTACGAGCAGTACTTC

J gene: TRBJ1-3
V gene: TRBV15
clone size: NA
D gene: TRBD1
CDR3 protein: CATSRDPGGRNTIYF
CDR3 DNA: TGTGCCACCAGCAGAGATCCAGGGGGAAGAAACACCATATATTTT

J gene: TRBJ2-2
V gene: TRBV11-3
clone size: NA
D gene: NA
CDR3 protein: CASSPRTGNTGELFF
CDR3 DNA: TGTGCCAGCAGCCCCCGAACAGGGAACACCGGGGAGCTGTTTTTT

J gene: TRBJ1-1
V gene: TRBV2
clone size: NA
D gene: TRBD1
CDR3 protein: CASSSRTGAGEAFF
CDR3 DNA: TGTGCCAGCAGTTCTCGGACAGGGGCTGGTGAAGCTTTCTTT

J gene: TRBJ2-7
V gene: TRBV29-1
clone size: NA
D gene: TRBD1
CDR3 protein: CSVGDRVLEQYF
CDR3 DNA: TGCAGCGTTGGGGACAGGGTACTCGAGCAGTACTTC

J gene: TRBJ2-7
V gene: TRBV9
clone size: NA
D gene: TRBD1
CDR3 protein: CASSVGTGGGQYF
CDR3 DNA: TGTGCCAGCAGCGTAGGAACAGGGGGCGGGCAGTACTTC

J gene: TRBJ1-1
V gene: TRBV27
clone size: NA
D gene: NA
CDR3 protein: CASSLSGTPNTEAFF
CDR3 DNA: TGTGCCAGCAGTTTATCGGGGACACCGAACACTGAAGCTTTCTTT

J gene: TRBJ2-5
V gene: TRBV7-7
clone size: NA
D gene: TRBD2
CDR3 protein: CASSPGGQETQYF
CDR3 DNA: TGTGCTAGCAGCCCCGGGGGGCAAGAGACCCAGTACTTC

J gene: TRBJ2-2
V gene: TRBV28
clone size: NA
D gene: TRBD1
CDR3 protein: CASSHGQGRAGELFF
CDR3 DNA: TGTGCCAGCAGTCACGGACAGGGTAGGGCCGGGGAGCTGTTTTTT

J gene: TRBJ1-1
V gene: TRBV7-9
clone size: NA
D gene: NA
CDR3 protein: CASSFNRENTEAFF
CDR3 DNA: TGTGCCAGCAGCTTTAACAGGGAGAACACTGAAGCTTTCTTT